Here is one T cell receptor (beta chain) with its context. Its antigen remains unidentified. Base-call qualities are not available, and no considerably larger clone is one nucleotide away. This sample is part of a study of CD8 T cells in ankylosing spondylitis (dated by TCRdb to 2015 to 2018). Regarding the research as a whole: The study set out to find disease-linked TCR variants by profiling T cell receptor beta repertoires in ankylosing spondylitis patients and healthy donors. The full study cohort comprised 25 ankylosing spondylitis patients and some 100 healthy donors. Peripheral blood was sampled, and synovial fluid was additionally collected from ankylosing spondylitis patients.

Sequencing instrument: Illumina HiSeq 2500. Quantitative 5'-RACE with molecular barcodes was the method used to prepare the TCR beta libraries. Per the authors' processing: A new computational method based on a probabilistic model of VDJ rearrangement was used to identify disease-linked TCR variants. In-frame beta chains were kept once TCRdb had trimmed the public reads at Q25 with fastp and called clones with MiXCR. Duplicate CDR3 protein sequences are folded into a single record with the most common DNA and genes. The V and J calls and clone size come from TCRdb's table, not from the authors' own analysis. The sample table records about 840,000 distinct CDR3 sequences; approximately 12% of these occur just once. The ten largest clones take up under 0.6% of the sample. The paper's findings and limits, for the study overall: According to the report, matched synovial fluid samples from ankylosing spondylitis patients were significantly enriched for the disease-linked clones. In peripheral blood, the disease-linked clones were found at relatively low frequencies and had a CD8+ phenotype. Some motif variants were previously reported in synovial fluid and blood of reactive arthritis patients, suggesting common disease-initiation mechanisms. A TCR beta motif made up of 7 to 9 highly homologous amino acid variants appeared to be characteristic of blood from ankylosing spondylitis patients.

The cysteine opens and the phenylalanine closes a CDR3 of 16 amino acids. Only CDR3 DNA remains: 48 bases, in frame from the first base. A distance of 14 bases separates the germline ends of V and J, which lose 4 bases and 4 bases respectively. Sequences SEHNR (CDR1) and FQNEAQ (CDR2) are obtained from the germline V gene (reference sequence). Sequencing was done on a sample of blood, either unsorted or a sorted T cell fraction (not recorded which). This clonotype was obtained from a male donor with ankylosing spondylitis. The chain is encoded by TRBV7-9 joined to TRBJ1-6; there is no confident call for the D gene. The CDR3 in this case is CASSSGPATYNSPLHF. The nucleotide sequence is given as TGTGCCAGCAGCTCTGGACCGGCCACTTATAATTCACCCCTCCACTTT. The CDR3 plus the reference TRBV7-9 and TRBJ1-6 genes for the other parts give the full variable domain: DTGVSQNPRHKITKRGQNVTFRCDPISEHNRLYWYRQTLGQGPEFLTYFQNEAQLEKSRLLSDRFSAERPKGSFSTLEIQRTEQGDSAMYLCASSSGPATYNSPLHFGNGTRLTVT.